The text below deals with one T cell receptor (beta chain). This sample was taken from a study of early T cells in non-severe SARS-CoV-2 infection. TCRdb re-analysed the 5' RACE reads in MiXCR, keeping a single row per CDR3 protein. The sample has tens of thousands of distinct CDR3 sequences; approximately 9.1% are singletons. Germline CDR1 reads MNHEY; CDR2 reads SVGEGT. The CDR3 covers 13 residues. The V gene lost 8 bases and the J gene lost 0 bases, with 8 bases spanning the gap. The sequences come from whole blood, collected at baseline. The receptor was isolated from an adult who was a healthcare worker with PCR-confirmed SARS-CoV-2 infection or an uninfected control (not recorded which). This rearrangement joins TRBV6-2 or TRBV6-3 to TRBJ2-1; D is uncertain. CDR3 sequence reads: CASGRNSYNEQFF. CDR3 nucleotide sequence: TGTGCCAGCGGGCGGAACTCCTACAATGAGCAGTTCTTC.